The 5 T cell receptor beta chains below come from one sample, sequenced in a study of blood T cell repertoires in COVID-19. The table came from immunoSEQ multiplex PCR; TCRdb's copy has only in-frame clones and leaves some out. The data show approximately 320,000 clones, 85% seen once. Sample: peripheral blood. The receptors shown here come from a human donor in a cohort sampled during active COVID-19.

The gene calls are TRBV7-9 and TRBJ2-1; a possible D gene is TRBD1 (6 bases). The CDR3 contains 15 residues. Per the germline V gene, CDR1 is SEHNR and CDR2 is FQNEAQ (reference sequence). Trimming took off 6 bases at V and 7 bases at J, with 19 bases between the two ends. CDR3 protein: CASSPAYRVGNEQFF. For the CDR3, the DNA is TGTGCCAGCAGTCCCGCCTACAGGGTTGGGAATGAGCAGTTCTTC. Based on the CDR3 plus reference TRBV7-9 and TRBJ2-1, the full variable domain is DTGVSQNPRHKITKRGQNVTFRCDPISEHNRLYWYRQTLGQGPEFLTYFQNEAQLEKSRLLSDRFSAERPKGSFSTLEIQRTEQGDSAMYLCASSPAYRVGNEQFFGPGTRLTVL.

The rearrangement links TRBV28 to TRBJ1-2; TRBD1 agrees at 8 bases. The CDR3 extends over 16 amino acids. Germline CDR1 MDHEN, CDR2 SYDVKM. Germline trimming cut 4 bases from V and 5 bases from J; bases unmatched to any gene: 12. CDR3 in DNA: TGTGCCAGCAGTTCCCGGATCGGACAGGGAATATATGGCTACACCTTC. Its translation is CASSSRIGQGIYGYTF.

This chain uses TRBV3-1 (or the pseudogene TRBV3-2) with TRBJ1-5; D unresolved. Germline-derived CDR1 and CDR2 are LGHDT and YNNKEL (reference sequence). V lost 1 base, J lost 6 bases, and 4 bases lay in between. CDR3 size: 12 residues. This chain's CDR3 is CASSQAFQPQHF. The DNA for the CDR3 is TGTGCCAGCAGCCAAGCCTTTCAGCCCCAGCATTTT.

J is TRBJ2-7 and V is TRBV10-3, with D possibly matching TRBD1 (5 bases). Germline V gene lookup returns CDR1 ENHRY and CDR2 SYGVKD. V was pared by 10 bases and J by 4 bases, with 14 bases between. The CDR3 loop spans 12 amino acids. The CDR3 DNA follows: TGTGCCACCAAAAAGCAGGGATACGAGCAGTACTTC. Its translation: CATKKQGYEQYF.

This clone was observed a few times. The V call is TRBV11-2, the J call TRBJ1-1; D gene uncertain. The CDR3 covers 13 residues. The germline gives CDR1 SGHAT, CDR2 FQNNGV. The V end was cut by 0 bases, the J end by 1 base, with 3 bases between. CDR3 DNA sequence: TGTGCCAGCAGCTTAGAGAGGAACACTGAAGCTTTCTTT. It encodes CASSLERNTEAFF.